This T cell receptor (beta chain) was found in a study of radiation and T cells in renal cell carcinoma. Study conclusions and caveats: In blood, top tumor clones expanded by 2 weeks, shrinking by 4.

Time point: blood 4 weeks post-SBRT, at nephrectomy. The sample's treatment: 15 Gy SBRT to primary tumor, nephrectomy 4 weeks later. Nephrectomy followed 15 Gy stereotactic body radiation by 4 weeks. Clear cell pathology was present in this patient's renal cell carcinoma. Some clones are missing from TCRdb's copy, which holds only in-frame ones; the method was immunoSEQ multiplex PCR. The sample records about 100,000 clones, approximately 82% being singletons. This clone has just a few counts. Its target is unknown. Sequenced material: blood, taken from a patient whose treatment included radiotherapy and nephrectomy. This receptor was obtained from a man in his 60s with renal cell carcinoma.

CDR3 in DNA: TGTGCCTGGAGTCTTGGGACTCTTCCGAACACCGGGGAGCTGTTTTTT. It codes for CAWSLGTLPNTGELFF. This chain connects TRBV30 to TRBJ2-2, with TRBD2 as a possible D gene (6 bases). The germline V gene encodes CDR1 GTSNPN and CDR2 SVGIG (reference sequence). The V gene lost 2 bases and the J gene lost 0 bases, with 13 bases spanning the gap. The CDR3 runs to 16 residues.